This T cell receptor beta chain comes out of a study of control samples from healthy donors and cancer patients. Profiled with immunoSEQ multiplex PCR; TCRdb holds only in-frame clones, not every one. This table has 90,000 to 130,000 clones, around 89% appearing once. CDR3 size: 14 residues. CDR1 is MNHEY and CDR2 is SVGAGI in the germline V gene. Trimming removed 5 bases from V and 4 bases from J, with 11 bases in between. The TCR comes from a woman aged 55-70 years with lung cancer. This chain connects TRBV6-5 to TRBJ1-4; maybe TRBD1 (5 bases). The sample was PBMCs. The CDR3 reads CASSPQGLNEKLFF. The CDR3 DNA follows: TGTGCCAGCAGTCCGCAGGGCCTTAATGAAAAACTGTTTTTT.